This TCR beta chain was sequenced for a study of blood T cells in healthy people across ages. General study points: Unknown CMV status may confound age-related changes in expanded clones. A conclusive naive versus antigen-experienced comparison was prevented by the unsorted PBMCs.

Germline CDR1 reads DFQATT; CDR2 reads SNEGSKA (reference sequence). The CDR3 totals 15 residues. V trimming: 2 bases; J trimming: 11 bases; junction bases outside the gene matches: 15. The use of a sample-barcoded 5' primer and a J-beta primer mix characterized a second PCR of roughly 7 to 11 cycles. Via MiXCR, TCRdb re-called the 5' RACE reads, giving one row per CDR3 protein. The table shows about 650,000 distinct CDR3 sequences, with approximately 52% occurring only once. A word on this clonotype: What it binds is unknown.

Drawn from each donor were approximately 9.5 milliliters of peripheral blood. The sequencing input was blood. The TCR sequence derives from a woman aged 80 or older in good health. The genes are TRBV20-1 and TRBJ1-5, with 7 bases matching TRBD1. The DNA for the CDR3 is TGCAGTGCTAGAACCCCCAGGGGGGACCTTTGGGCCCAGCATTTT. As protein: CSARTPRGDLWAQHF.